A single sample is the source of the 32 T cell receptor beta chains below, sequenced in a study of blood T cell repertoires in COVID-19. The assay was immunoSEQ multiplex PCR, and TCRdb's table has in-frame clones only and misses some. This sample has about 86,000 clones, with 70% to 85% found just once. Material: peripheral blood. The source of these receptors is a man aged 70-80 years with acute or convalescent COVID-19.

The V call is TRBV30, the J call TRBJ2-7; 7 nucleotides agree with TRBD2. With 4 bases clipped from V and 2 bases from J, the junction kept 2 bases outside the gene matches. The CDR3 totals 12 residues. CDR1 is GTSNPN and CDR2 is SVGIG in the germline V gene (reference sequence). The CDR3 sequence is CAWNSGAYEQYF. CDR3 DNA sequence: TGTGCCTGGAACAGCGGGGCCTACGAGCAGTACTTC.

The chain recombines TRBV11-3 with TRBJ1-5; TRBD1 is a possible D gene (5 bases). The CDR3 extends over 16 amino acids. V was clipped by 4 bases and J by 0 bases, with 13 bases between them. The germline CDR1 and CDR2 sequences are SGHNT and YENEEA. CDR3 in amino acids: CASSSEAGRSNQPQHF. DNA of the CDR3: TGTGCCAGCAGCTCCGAGGCAGGGCGTAGCAATCAGCCCCAGCATTTT.

The J gene is TRBJ2-2, the V gene TRBV5-4; D is perhaps TRBD1 (6 bases). V lost 0 bases and J lost 3, with 12 bases in between. The CDR3 extends over 16 amino acids. The germline CDR1 and CDR2 sequences are SGHNT and YYREEE (reference sequence). The DNA for the CDR3 is TGTGCCAGCAGCTTGGACAGGGCGCTGGACACCGGGGAGCTGTTTTTT. Translation gives CASSLDRALDTGELFF.

The chain combines TRBV28 with TRBJ1-6; the D is unclear. The V end lost 3 bases, the J end lost 5 bases, and 8 bases lay between the germline ends. This CDR3 has 14 residues. Germline V CDR1 and CDR2: MDHEN, SYDVKM. CDR3: CASSLVSNNSPLHF. The CDR3 nucleotides are TGTGCCAGCAGTTTGGTTAGTAATAATTCACCCCTCCACTTT.

The chain links TRBV6-6 to TRBJ2-3; no firm D call. Germline-derived CDR1 and CDR2 are MNHNY and SVGAGI (reference sequence). This CDR3 spans 15 amino acids. Trimming removed 6 bases at V and 0 bases at J, with 13 bases between. The CDR3 is CASSNGGASTDTQYF. The CDR3 DNA reads TGTGCCAGCAGCAACGGCGGAGCCAGCACAGATACGCAGTATTTT.

V and J are TRBV7-9 and TRBJ2-5; D perhaps matches TRBD1 (6 bases). Trimming took off 3 bases at V and 3 bases at J, with 11 bases between the two ends. CDR1 and CDR2 (germline): SEHNR, FQNEAQ (reference sequence). This CDR3 region has 14 residues. The CDR3 loop is CASSLGAGEETQYF. In DNA, the CDR3 is TGTGCCAGCAGCTTGGGGGCAGGGGAAGAGACCCAGTACTTC. Together with reference TRBV7-9 and TRBJ2-5, the CDR3 gives the full variable domain: DTGVSQNPRHKITKRGQNVTFRCDPISEHNRLYWYRQTLGQGPEFLTYFQNEAQLEKSRLLSDRFSAERPKGSFSTLEIQRTEQGDSAMYLCASSLGAGEETQYFGPGTRLLVL.

The chain combines TRBV5-1 with TRBJ2-7; 13 bases map to TRBD2. The V and J ends lost 7 bases and 0 bases, in that order; junction bases with no gene match: 13. Germline assignment: CDR1 SGHRS and CDR2 YFSETQ. There are 18 residues in the CDR3. CDR3 amino acids: CASSRAGLAGSSSYEQYF. CDR3 DNA sequence: TGCGCCAGCTCCCGTGCGGGACTAGCGGGGTCGAGCTCCTACGAGCAGTACTTC.

The chain employs TRBV11-2 and TRBJ2-3; TRBD1 might be the D (6 bases). From germline, CDR1 is SGHAT and CDR2 FQNNGV. Trimming shortened V by 3 bases and J by 3 bases, and 16 bases separated the two germline ends. This CDR3 has 16 amino acids. The CDR3 DNA sequence: TGTGCCAGCAGCTTCGTCTTAGGGGGTATGACAGATACGCAGTATTTT. Its protein product is CASSFVLGGMTDTQYF.

J is TRBJ1-6 and V is TRBV6-2 or TRBV6-3; D possibly corresponds to TRBD1 (5 bases). The CDR3 extends over 13 amino acids. Germline CDR1 is MNHEY and CDR2 is SVGEGT. V lost 5 bases and J 8 bases, leaving 10 bases between the germline ends. The CDR3 nucleotides are TGTGCCAGCAGTCGAAGGGGCGATTCACCCCTCCACTTT. It specifies CASSRRGDSPLHF.

This clone was seen only a few times. This chain joins TRBV3-1 (or the pseudogene TRBV3-2) and TRBJ1-6; unclear D gene. Trimming removed 1 base from V and 7 bases from J, with 5 bases in between. The CDR3 runs 13 residues. Germline V lookup: CDR1 LGHDT, CDR2 YNNKEL (reference sequence). The CDR3 coding sequence is TGTGCCAGCAGCCAAGTAATGAATTCACCCCTCCACTTT. It codes for CASSQVMNSPLHF.

This chain connects TRBV10-1 to TRBJ2-3; a weak D match, TRBD2 (5 bases). Deletions cut 0 bases from V and 5 bases from J, with 9 bases between. CDR1 WNHNN and CDR2 SYGVQD come from the germline V gene (reference sequence). The CDR3 covers 14 residues. Written as DNA, the CDR3 is TGCGCCAGCAGTGAGTCGACCGGACTAGATACGCAGTATTTT. Translated: CASSESTGLDTQYF.

This rearrangement joins TRBV5-1 to TRBJ1-1, with D unresolved. Germline V gene data show CDR1 as SGHRS and CDR2 as YFSETQ. The CDR3 is 14 amino acids. The ends were cut back, 5 bases at V and 4 bases at J, with 15 bases in the middle. The CDR3: CASSRGPGGTEAFF. CDR3 DNA sequence: TGCGCCAGCAGTCGGGGTCCAGGAGGCACTGAAGCTTTCTTT.

This clone came up once. The chain employs TRBV5-4 and TRBJ1-1; a weak D match, TRBD1 (6 bases). V gave up 6 bases and J gave up 3 bases, with 15 bases separating them. CDR1 is SGHNT and CDR2 is YYREEE in the germline V gene (reference sequence). The CDR3 covers 14 residues. The CDR3 DNA reads as TGTGCCAGCACCCGGGGGGGGGCGCACACTGAAGCTTTCTTT. It yields the protein CASTRGGAHTEAFF.

This clone was seen a handful of times. The V and J genes are TRBV7-8 and TRBJ1-2; D call uncertain. V shed 0 bases and J shed 0 bases, with 5 bases lying between them. This CDR3 contains 14 residues. Germline CDR1 and CDR2: SGHVS and FQNEAQ. The CDR3 here is CASSLASANYGYTF. CDR3 nucleotide sequence: TGTGCCAGCAGCTTAGCTTCGGCTAACTATGGCTACACCTTC.

J is TRBJ2-1 and V is TRBV9, with 13 nucleotides matching TRBD2. The CDR3 is 15 amino acids. The V gene end was trimmed by 4 bases and the J gene end by 8 bases; junction bases not matched to a gene: 6. Germline-derived CDR1 and CDR2 are SGDLS and YYNGEE. The CDR3 coding sequence is TGTGCCAGCAGCCAAACTAGCGGGGGGGCTCATGAGCAGTTCTTC. Protein sequence: CASSQTSGGAHEQFF.

This chain uses TRBV6-1 with TRBJ1-4, with 8 bases lining up with TRBD1. With 1 base clipped from V and 5 bases from J, the junction kept 3 bases outside the gene matches. This CDR3 contains 15 residues. Germline-derived CDR1 and CDR2 are MNHNS and SASEGT. CDR3 amino acids: CASSEDRGWNEKLFF. CDR3 DNA: TGTGCCAGCAGTGAAGACAGGGGGTGGAATGAAAAACTGTTTTTT.

V is TRBV7-9 and J is TRBJ2-2, with D perhaps matching TRBD1 (6 bases). Trimming took off 3 bases at V and 1 base at J, with 9 bases between the two ends. This CDR3 is built from 15 residues. Germline lookup yields CDR1 SEHNR and CDR2 FQNEAQ (reference sequence). The CDR3, as DNA: TGTGCCAGCAGCTTCAGGGGTGTGAACACCGGGGAGCTGTTTTTT. It codes for CASSFRGVNTGELFF. The variable domain in full, completed from reference TRBV7-9 and TRBJ2-2, reads DTGVSQNPRHKITKRGQNVTFRCDPISEHNRLYWYRQTLGQGPEFLTYFQNEAQLEKSRLLSDRFSAERPKGSFSTLEIQRTEQGDSAMYLCASSFRGVNTGELFFGEGSRLTVL.

The genes are TRBV9 and TRBJ2-5; maybe TRBD1 (5 bases). Trimming shortened V by 3 bases and J by 5 bases, and 14 bases separated the two germline ends. Germline V gene lookup returns CDR1 SGDLS and CDR2 YYNGEE. CDR3 length: 14 amino acids. In DNA, the CDR3 is TGTGCCAGCAGCGATGAGCCAGGGTGGGAGACCCAGTACTTC. This codes for CASSDEPGWETQYF.

The DNA for the CDR3 is TGTGCCAGCAGCCAGACTAGTGGAGACACAGATACGCAGTATTTT. It codes for CASSQTSGDTDTQYF. The chain uses TRBV28 and TRBJ2-3; D may be TRBD2 (6 bases). CDR3 length: 15 residues. V was trimmed by 6 bases and J by 2 bases, leaving 15 bases between them. Germline CDR1 and CDR2: MDHEN and SYDVKM. The variable domain in full, completed from reference TRBV28 and TRBJ2-3, reads DVKVTQSSRYLVKRTGEKVFLECVQDMDHENMFWYRQDPGLGLRLIYFSYDVKMKEKGDIPEGYSVSREKKERFSLILESASTNQTSMYLCASSQTSGDTDTQYFGPGTRLTVL.

The chain joins TRBV9 to TRBJ2-1; TRBD2 might be the D (6 bases). The CDR3 loop spans 14 amino acids. V gave up 2 bases and J gave up 2 bases, with 8 bases separating them. Germline V lookup: CDR1 SGDLS, CDR2 YYNGEE. The CDR3 spells CASSVGTPYNEQFF. The CDR3 DNA follows: TGTGCCAGCAGCGTCGGGACTCCCTACAATGAGCAGTTCTTC.

This clone was found once. The gene calls are TRBV19 and TRBJ1-5; TRBD1 matches 7 bases. CDR1 and CDR2 (germline): LNHDA, SQIVND (reference sequence). V was clipped by 5 bases and J by 3 bases; unmatched bases: 7. This CDR3 region has 15 residues. The CDR3 sequence: CASSVSTGDNQPQHF. CDR3 in DNA: TGTGCCAGTAGTGTCAGTACAGGGGACAATCAGCCCCAGCATTTT.

The count of this clone is one. This chain connects TRBV6-5 to TRBJ1-5, with unresolved D. The V end lost 4 bases, the J end lost 9 bases, and 13 bases lay between the germline ends. Germline V gene data show CDR1 as MNHEY and CDR2 as SVGAGI. The CDR3 runs 13 residues. CDR3 amino acids: CASSFFPPRPQHF. In DNA form, the CDR3 reads TGTGCCAGCAGTTTTTTTCCCCCCAGGCCCCAGCATTTT.

This chain connects TRBV3-1 (or the pseudogene TRBV3-2) to TRBJ1-2; D uncertain. Deletions cut 1 base from V and 8 bases from J, with 8 bases between. Germline V CDR1 and CDR2: LGHDT, YNNKEL (reference sequence). The CDR3 runs to 12 residues. The CDR3 region is CASSQGRGGYTF. Written as DNA, the CDR3 is TGTGCCAGCAGCCAAGGGCGAGGGGGCTACACCTTC.

The chain employs TRBV24-1 and TRBJ1-3; D might be TRBD1 (5 bases). Germline CDR1 reads KGHDR; CDR2 reads SFDVKD. The V and J ends lost 12 bases and 5 bases respectively, with 13 bases between them. This CDR3 is 12 amino acids long. The CDR3 protein is CALKSGRNTIYF. CDR3 DNA sequence: TGTGCCCTTAAGTCAGGGCGAAACACCATATATTTT.

There are a few counts of this clone. The chain joins TRBV5-1 to TRBJ2-7, with TRBD2 identical over 9 bases. Germline CDR1 is SGHRS and CDR2 is YFSETQ. This CDR3 has 18 residues. Losses at the gene ends were 4 bases for V and 0 bases for J; bases not matched to a gene: 14. CDR3 DNA sequence: TGCGCCAGCAGCCTGGGACTAGCAACGGATTATCGCTCCTACGAGCAGTACTTC. This codes for CASSLGLATDYRSYEQYF.

This clone was seen a single time. CDR3 sequence (DNA): TGTGCCAGCAGTTTATCGAACAGGGACGAGCAGTACGTC. This encodes CASSLSNRDEQYV. This chain uses TRBV27 with TRBJ2-7, with D possibly TRBD1 on 6 matching bases. This CDR3 is built from 13 residues. The V and J ends lost 0 bases and 5 bases respectively, with 8 bases between them. The V gene's germline CDR1 is MNHEY and CDR2 SMNVEV (reference sequence).

V usage is TRBV3-1 (or the pseudogene TRBV3-2) and J usage is TRBJ2-1, with TRBD2 matching 8 bases. The CDR3 is made up of 15 amino acids. Germline CDR1 is LGHDT and CDR2 is YNNKEL (reference sequence). The ends lost 4 bases at V and 7 bases at J; junction bases unmatched: 9. For the CDR3, the DNA is TGTGCCAGCAGCCGCCCCGGGGGGGGCTTTAATGAGCAGTTCTTC. Amino acid sequence: CASSRPGGGFNEQFF.

The CDR3 DNA follows: TGTGCCAGCAGCCTCCAGGGGGGAACCACTGAAGCTTTCTTT. This translates into CASSLQGGTTEAFF. The V gene is TRBV7-2, the J gene TRBJ1-1; 7 bases are shared with TRBD1. Trimming cost V 5 bases and J 4 bases; bases outside gene matches: 7. Germline V gene lookup returns CDR1 SGHTA and CDR2 FQGNSA. This CDR3 comprises 14 residues.

The rearrangement joins TRBV5-1 to TRBJ1-1; D is unclear. The CDR3 totals 13 residues. The germline CDR1 and CDR2 sequences are SGHRS and YFSETQ. Deletions cut 9 bases from V and 2 bases from J, with 14 bases between. As DNA, the CDR3 is TGCGCCACCTCTCTCAGTCTTAACACTGAAGCTTTCTTT. Its translation: CATSLSLNTEAFF. The full variable domain, with the rest looked up from reference TRBV5-1 and TRBJ1-1, is KAGVTQTPRYLIKTRGQQVTLSCSPISGHRSVSWYQQTPGQGLQFLFEYFSETQRNKGNFPGRFSGRQFSNSRSEMNVSTLELGDSALYLCATSLSLNTEAFFGQGTRLTVV.

CDR3 sequence (DNA): TGTGCCAGCAGCTTGGGAGTATCAGGGGCCGGGGAGCTGTTTTTT. It specifies CASSLGVSGAGELFF. The V call is TRBV5-4, the J call TRBJ2-2; D perhaps matches TRBD1 (6 bases). This CDR3 comprises 15 residues. Germline CDR1 is SGHNT and CDR2 is YYREEE (reference sequence). The V end lost 0 bases, the J end lost 6 bases, and 12 bases lay between the germline ends.

The chain couples TRBV27 to TRBJ1-4; no firm D call. The CDR3 contains 14 residues. The germline V gene has CDR1 MNHEY and CDR2 SMNVEV (reference sequence). Trimming cost V 2 bases and J 6 bases, with 10 bases left between them. The CDR3 coding sequence is TGTGCCAGCAGTTTAGGAGTGCGGGATGAAAAACTGTTTTTT. This codes for CASSLGVRDEKLFF.

This chain uses TRBV5-4 with TRBJ1-6, with D perhaps TRBD1 (5 bases). CDR3 length: 14 amino acids. The ends were cut back, 0 bases at V and 7 bases at J, with 8 bases in the middle. The V gene's germline CDR1 is SGHNT and CDR2 YYREEE (reference sequence). CDR3 residues: CASSLEAGNSPLHF. The CDR3 region has the DNA TGTGCCAGCAGCTTGGAGGCAGGGAATTCACCCCTCCACTTT.